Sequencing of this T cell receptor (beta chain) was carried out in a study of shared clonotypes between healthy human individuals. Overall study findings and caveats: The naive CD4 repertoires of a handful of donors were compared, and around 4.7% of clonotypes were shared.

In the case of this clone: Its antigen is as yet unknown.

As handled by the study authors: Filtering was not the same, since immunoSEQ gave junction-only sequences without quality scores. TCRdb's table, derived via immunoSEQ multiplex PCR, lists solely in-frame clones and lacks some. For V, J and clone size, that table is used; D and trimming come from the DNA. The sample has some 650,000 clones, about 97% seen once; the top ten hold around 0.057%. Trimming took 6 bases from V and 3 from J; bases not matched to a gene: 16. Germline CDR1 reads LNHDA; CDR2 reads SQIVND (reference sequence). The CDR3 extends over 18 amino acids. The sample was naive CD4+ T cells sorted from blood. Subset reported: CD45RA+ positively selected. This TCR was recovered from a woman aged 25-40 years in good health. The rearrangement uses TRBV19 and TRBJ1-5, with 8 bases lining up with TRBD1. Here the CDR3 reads CASSNLNLQGVHNQPQHF. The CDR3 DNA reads TGTGCCAGTAGCAACCTTAATCTACAGGGGGTTCACAATCAGCCCCAGCATTTT.